This TCR beta chain comes out of a study of blood T cells in healthy people across ages (dated by TCRdb to the mid-2010s). About the study as a whole: In model experiments, roughly one uniquely barcoded TCR beta cDNA molecule per two T cells was captured by template switching. The donors were split into four age groups: young (average approximately 16 years), middle-aged (about 40), aged (over 55) and long-lived (roughly 86). For two donors (one aged 18 to 30 and one aged 80 or older), the study analyzed two additional independent replicas of 1 million unique cDNA reads from the same blood draw. Donors of different ages were randomly distributed across sequencing lanes to avoid experimental bias. The study measured age-related changes in TCR beta repertoire diversity using deep sequencing normalized with unique cDNA molecular identifiers. The full study reports these points: Because the CMV infection status of the donors was unknown, age-related changes in expanded clonotypes may potentially have been confounded. Compared with the aged group, more naive CD4+ T cells, fewer expanded clones and increased TCR diversity were shown by the long-lived group, suggesting age selection. Since profiling was done on bulk unsorted PBMCs, naive and antigen-experienced compartments could not be conclusively compared. A strong correlation was found between observed TCR beta diversity and the percentage of naive T cells measured by flow cytometry. As age increased, observed TCR beta diversity per million T cells dropped in a roughly linear way, and a significant reduction was already evident by age about 36. Estimates of total diversity based on one million sequenced T cells were considered lower bounds and underestimates.

Library preparation employed 5' RACE. The run used an Illumina HiSeq 2500. A second about 7 to 12 cycle PCR used a sample-barcoded 5' primer and a J-beta primer mix. Each TCR beta cDNA molecule received a unique molecular identifier from a template-switch 5' adaptor carrying 12 random nucleotides. At least 2.5 million CDR3-containing paired-end reads were obtained from each sample. The Mint cDNA synthesis kit, primed by a TRBC-specific oligonucleotide, was used to synthesize first-strand cDNA from all RNA. After uracil-DNA glycosylase treatment, a first 18-cycle PCR used universal primers M1SS and BC2_uni_R on all cDNA. Regarding the original processing steps: Each sample was normalized by randomly selecting 1 million high-quality reads, each carrying a distinct molecular identifier. Instead of being binned into consensus sequences, reads that shared molecular identifiers were thrown out. MiTCR, run with a Q25 quality threshold and the strictest error-elimination algorithm, handled CDR3 identification, clonotype clustering and error correction. A nonparametric unseen species model using Euler transformation provided a lower-bound estimate of total TCR beta diversity. TCRdb cleaned the public reads at Q25 with fastp, built clones with MiXCR and kept in-frame beta chains. Every CDR3 protein is listed once, alongside the most common genes and DNA of its rows. In this record, the V and J calls reflect TCRdb's handling and not the investigators' own analysis. This sample holds over a million distinct CDR3 sequences; about 45% were observed only once. Roughly 3.7% of the sample comes from the top ten.

Donors were around 37 systemically healthy Caucasian individuals from Russia aged 6 to 90 years. Approximately 11 milliliters of peripheral blood were drawn from each donor into EDTA-treated Vacutainer tubes. PBMCs were isolated by Ficoll-Paque density-gradient centrifugation, with at least 7 million obtained per sample. Trizol reagent was used to extract total RNA from the PBMCs, yielding at least 5 micrograms per sample. For every donor, an aliquot of PBMCs went through flow cytometry to measure the percentages of naive CD45RAhigh/CD27high T cells. A word on this clonotype: This clone's antigen is unknown. Nothing much larger sits one base from this clone, and base qualities are not available.

The germline V gene (reference sequence) supplies CDR1 SEHNR and CDR2 FQNEAQ. There are 15 amino acids in the CDR3, from cysteine to phenylalanine inclusive. Only the CDR3 portion is preserved as DNA: 45 bases, with reading frame beginning at the first base. Relative to germline, V is missing 4 bases and J is missing 5 bases, with 8 bases of the junction outside any gene match. The specimen sequenced was blood. This chain joins TRBV7-9 to TRBJ2-1, with 7 junctional bases fitting TRBD1. This sequence was found in a woman between 18 and 29 years old in good health. The CDR3 region has the sequence CASSYLVTGDNEQFF. The nucleotide sequence reads TGTGCCAGCAGCTACCTAGTTACAGGGGACAATGAGCAGTTCTTC.